The clone carrying this T cell receptor (beta chain) was counted many times. The sequenced template was RNA, covering the TCR beta CDR3 region. HTBI primers primed a first-round RT-PCR, and a second-round multiplex PCR followed. One entry per CDR3 protein, called by TCRdb with MiXCR from the multiplex PCR reads. The sample lists hundreds of thousands of distinct CDR3 sequences, about 20% occurring once. The sample is drawn from a study of Graves' ophthalmopathy and Graves' hyperthyroidism. Germline CDR1 reads MNHEY; CDR2 reads SVGEGT. The CDR3 is 13 residues long. V lost 0 bases, J lost 13 bases, and 15 bases lay in between. The study excluded patients with other autoimmune diseases, uncontrolled infections, pregnancy or lactation.

This TCR was recovered from a woman aged 18-29 years with stable Graves' hyperthyroidism. Some clones in this sample may be carry-over from other donors' samples. This rearrangement joins TRBV6-2 or TRBV6-3 to TRBJ1-2; D possibly corresponds to TRBD1 (6 bases). The sequenced sample consisted of peripheral blood. The CDR3 sequence: CASSYSSDRLITF. CDR3 DNA: TGTGCCAGCAGTTACTCATCGGACAGACTAATCACCTTC.